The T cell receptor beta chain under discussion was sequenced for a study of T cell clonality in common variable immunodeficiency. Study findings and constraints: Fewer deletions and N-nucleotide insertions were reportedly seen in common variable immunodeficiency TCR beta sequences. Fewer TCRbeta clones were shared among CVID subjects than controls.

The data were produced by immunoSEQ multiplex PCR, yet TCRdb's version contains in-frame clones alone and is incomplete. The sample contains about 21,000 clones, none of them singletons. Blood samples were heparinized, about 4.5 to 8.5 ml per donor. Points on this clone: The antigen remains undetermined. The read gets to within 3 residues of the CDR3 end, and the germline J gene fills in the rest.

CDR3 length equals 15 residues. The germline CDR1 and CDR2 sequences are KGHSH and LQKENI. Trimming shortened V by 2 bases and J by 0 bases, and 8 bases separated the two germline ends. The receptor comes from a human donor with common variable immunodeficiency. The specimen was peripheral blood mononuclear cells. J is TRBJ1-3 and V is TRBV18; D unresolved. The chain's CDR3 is CASSPIGDSGNTIYF. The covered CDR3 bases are TGTGCCAGCTCACCAATCGGTGACTCTGGAAACACC.